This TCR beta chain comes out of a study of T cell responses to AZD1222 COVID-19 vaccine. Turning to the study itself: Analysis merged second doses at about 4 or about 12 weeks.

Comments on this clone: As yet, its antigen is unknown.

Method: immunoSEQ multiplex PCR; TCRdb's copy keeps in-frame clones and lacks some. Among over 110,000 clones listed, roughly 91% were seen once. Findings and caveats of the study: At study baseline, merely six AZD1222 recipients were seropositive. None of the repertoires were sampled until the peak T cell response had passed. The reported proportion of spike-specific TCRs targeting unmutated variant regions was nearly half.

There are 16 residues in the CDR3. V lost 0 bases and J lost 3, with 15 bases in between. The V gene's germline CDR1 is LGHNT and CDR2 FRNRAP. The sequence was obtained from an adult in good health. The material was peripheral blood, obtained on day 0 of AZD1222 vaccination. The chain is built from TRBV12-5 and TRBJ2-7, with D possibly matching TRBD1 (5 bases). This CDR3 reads CASGLVPSGHFYEQYF. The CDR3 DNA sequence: TGTGCTAGTGGTTTGGTACCATCAGGGCACTTCTACGAGCAGTACTTC.